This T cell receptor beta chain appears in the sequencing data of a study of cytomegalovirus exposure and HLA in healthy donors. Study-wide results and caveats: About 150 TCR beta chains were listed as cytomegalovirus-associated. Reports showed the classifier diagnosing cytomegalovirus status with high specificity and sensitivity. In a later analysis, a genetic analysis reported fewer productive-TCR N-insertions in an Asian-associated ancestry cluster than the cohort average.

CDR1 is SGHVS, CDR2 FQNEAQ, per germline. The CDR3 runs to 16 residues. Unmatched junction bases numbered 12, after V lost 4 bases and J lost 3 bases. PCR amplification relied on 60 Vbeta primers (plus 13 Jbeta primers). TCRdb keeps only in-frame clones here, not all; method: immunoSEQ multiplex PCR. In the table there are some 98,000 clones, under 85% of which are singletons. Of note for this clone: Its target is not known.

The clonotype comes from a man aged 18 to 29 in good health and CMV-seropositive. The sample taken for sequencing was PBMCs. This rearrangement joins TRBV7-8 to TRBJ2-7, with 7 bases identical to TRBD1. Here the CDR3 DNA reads TGTGCCAGCAGCTCCACAGGGGTTTCCTACTACTACGAGCAGTACTTC. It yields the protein CASSSTGVSYYYEQYF.